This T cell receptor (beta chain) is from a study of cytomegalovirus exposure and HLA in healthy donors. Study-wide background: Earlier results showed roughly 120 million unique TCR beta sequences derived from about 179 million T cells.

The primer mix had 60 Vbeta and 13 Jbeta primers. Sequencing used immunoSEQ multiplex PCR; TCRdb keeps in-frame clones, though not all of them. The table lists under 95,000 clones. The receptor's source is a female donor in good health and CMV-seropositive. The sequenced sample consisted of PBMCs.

CDR3 sequence (DNA): TGCAGCGCTACAGGGAGCGCTGGCACAGATACGCAGTATTTT. Its protein product is CSATGSAGTDTQYF. The V call is TRBV29-1, the J call TRBJ2-3; D is perhaps TRBD1 (6 bases). Trimming took off 7 bases at V and 1 base at J, with 15 bases between the two ends. Germline CDR1 SQVTM, CDR2 ANQGSEA. The CDR3 totals 14 residues.